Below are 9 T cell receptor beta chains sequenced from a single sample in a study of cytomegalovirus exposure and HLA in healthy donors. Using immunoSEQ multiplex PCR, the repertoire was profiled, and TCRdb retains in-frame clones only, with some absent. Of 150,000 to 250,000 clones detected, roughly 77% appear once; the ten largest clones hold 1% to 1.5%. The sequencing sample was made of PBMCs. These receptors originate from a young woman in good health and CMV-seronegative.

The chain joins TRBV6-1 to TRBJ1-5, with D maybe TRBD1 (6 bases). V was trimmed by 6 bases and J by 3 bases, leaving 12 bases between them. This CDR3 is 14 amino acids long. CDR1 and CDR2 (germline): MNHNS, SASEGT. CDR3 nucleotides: TGTGCCAGCAGCACCCAGGGGAACAATCAGCCCCAGCATTTT. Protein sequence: CASSTQGNNQPQHF.

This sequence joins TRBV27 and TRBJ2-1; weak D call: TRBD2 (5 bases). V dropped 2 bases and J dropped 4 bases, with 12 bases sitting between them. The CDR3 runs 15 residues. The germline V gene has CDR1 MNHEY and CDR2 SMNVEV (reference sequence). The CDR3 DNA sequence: TGTGCCAGCAGTTTAGGACTGGAGGTTTACAATGAGCAGTTCTTC. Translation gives CASSLGLEVYNEQFF.

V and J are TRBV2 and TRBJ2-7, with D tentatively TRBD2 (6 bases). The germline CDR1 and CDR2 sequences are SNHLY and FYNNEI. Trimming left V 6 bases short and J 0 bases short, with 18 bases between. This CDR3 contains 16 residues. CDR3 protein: CASRQRGLASSYEQYF. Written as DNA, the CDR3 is TGTGCCAGCAGACAACGGGGACTCGCAAGCTCCTACGAGCAGTACTTC. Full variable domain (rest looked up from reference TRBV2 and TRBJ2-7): EPEVTQTPSHQVTQMGQEVILRCVPISNHLYFYWYRQILGQKVEFLVSFYNNEISEKSEIFDDQFSVERPDGSNFTLKIRSTKLEDSAMYFCASRQRGLASSYEQYFGPGTRLTVT.

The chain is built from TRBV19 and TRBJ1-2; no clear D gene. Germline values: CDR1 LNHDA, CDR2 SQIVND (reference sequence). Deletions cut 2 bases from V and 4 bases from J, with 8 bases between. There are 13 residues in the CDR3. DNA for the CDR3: TGTGCCAGTAGTATATCTACCCGCTATGGCTACACCTTC. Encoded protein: CASSISTRYGYTF.

In DNA, the CDR3 is TGTGCCAGCAGCCCCTGGGAGCGGGCCTACAATGAGCAGTTCTTC. Translated: CASSPWERAYNEQFF. The chain is built from TRBV9 and TRBJ2-1, with D possibly TRBD2 on 6 matching bases. Germline V CDR1 and CDR2: SGDLS, YYNGEE. V was trimmed by 4 bases and J by 2 bases, leaving 13 bases between them. The CDR3 runs to 15 residues.

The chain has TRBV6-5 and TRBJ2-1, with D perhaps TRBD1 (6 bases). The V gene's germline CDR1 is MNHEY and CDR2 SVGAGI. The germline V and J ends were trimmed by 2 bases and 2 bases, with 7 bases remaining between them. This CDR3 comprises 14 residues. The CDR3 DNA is TGTGCCAGCAGTTACGGGGACACCTACAATGAGCAGTTCTTC. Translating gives CASSYGDTYNEQFF.

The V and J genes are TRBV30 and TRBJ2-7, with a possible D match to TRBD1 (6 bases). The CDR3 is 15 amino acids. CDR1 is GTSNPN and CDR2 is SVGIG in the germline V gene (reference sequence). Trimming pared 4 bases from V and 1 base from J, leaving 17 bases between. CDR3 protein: CAWIVQAGASYEQYF. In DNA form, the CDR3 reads TGTGCCTGGATAGTACAGGCAGGGGCGTCCTACGAGCAGTACTTC. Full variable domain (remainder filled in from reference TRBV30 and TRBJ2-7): SQTIHQWPATLVQPVGSPLSLECTVEGTSNPNLYWYRQAAGRGLQLLFYSVGIGQISSEVPQNLSASRPQDRQFILSSKKLLLSDSGFYLCAWIVQAGASYEQYFGPGTRLTVT.

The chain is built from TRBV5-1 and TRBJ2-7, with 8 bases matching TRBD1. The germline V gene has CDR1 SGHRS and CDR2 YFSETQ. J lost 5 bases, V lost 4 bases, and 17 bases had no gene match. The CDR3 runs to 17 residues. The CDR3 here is CASSAAGQGKLEDEQYF. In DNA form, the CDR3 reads TGCGCCAGCAGCGCCGCCGGACAGGGTAAGTTGGAGGACGAGCAGTACTTC.

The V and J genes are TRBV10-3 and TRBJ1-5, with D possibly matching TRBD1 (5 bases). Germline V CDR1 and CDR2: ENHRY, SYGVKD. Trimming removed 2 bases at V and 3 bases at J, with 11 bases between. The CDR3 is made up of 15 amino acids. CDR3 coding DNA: TGTGCCATCAGTGAGAGCGCAGGGTCCAATCAGCCCCAGCATTTT. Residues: CAISESAGSNQPQHF.